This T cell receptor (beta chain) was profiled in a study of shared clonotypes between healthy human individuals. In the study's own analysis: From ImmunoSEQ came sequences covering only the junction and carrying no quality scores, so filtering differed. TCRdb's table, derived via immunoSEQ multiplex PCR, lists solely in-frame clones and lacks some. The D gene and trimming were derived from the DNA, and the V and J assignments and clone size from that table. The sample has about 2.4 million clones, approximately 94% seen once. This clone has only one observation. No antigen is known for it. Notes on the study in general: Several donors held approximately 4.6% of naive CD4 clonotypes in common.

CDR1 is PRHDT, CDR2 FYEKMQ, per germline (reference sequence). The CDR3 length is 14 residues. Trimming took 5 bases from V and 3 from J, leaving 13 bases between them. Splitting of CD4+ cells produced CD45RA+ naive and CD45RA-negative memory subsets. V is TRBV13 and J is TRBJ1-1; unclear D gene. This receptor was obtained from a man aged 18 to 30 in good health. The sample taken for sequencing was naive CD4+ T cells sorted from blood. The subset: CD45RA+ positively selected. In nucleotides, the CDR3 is TGTGCCAGCAGCGCCCAAGTAGGGTACACTGAAGCTTTCTTT. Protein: CASSAQVGYTEAFF.